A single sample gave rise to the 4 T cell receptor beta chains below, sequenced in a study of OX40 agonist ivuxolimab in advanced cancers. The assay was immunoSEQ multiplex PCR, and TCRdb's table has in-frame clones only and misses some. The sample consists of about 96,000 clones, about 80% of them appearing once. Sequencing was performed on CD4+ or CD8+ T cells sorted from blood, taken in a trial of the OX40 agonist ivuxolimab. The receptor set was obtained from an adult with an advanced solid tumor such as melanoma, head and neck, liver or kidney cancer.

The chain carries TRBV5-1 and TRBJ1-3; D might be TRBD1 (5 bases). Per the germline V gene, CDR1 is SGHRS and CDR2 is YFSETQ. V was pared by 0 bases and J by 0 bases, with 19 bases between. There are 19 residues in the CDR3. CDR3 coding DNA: TGCGCCAGCAGCTTGGAGGCACCGGGCCCCGGGACCTCTGGAAACACCATATATTTT. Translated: CASSLEAPGPGTSGNTIYF.

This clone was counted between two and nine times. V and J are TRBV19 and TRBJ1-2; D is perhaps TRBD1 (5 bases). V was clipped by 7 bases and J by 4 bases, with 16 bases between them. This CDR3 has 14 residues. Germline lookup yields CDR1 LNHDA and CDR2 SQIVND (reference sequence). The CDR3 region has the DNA TGTGCCAGTACACGGGACGAACGGCCCTATGGCTACACCTTC. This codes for CASTRDERPYGYTF.

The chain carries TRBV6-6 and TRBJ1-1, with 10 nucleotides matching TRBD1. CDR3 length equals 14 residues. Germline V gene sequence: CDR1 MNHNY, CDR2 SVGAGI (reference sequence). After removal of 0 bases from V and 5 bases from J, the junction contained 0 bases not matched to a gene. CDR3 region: CASSYSGQGTEAFF. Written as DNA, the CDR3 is TGTGCCAGCAGTTACTCGGGACAGGGGACTGAAGCTTTCTTT.

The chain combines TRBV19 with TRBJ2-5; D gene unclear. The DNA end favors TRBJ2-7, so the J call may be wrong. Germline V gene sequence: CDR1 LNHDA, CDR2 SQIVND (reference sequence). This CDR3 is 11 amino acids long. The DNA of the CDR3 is TGTGCCACCTCTAGGTACCACGAGCAGTACTTC. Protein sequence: CATSRYHEQYF.